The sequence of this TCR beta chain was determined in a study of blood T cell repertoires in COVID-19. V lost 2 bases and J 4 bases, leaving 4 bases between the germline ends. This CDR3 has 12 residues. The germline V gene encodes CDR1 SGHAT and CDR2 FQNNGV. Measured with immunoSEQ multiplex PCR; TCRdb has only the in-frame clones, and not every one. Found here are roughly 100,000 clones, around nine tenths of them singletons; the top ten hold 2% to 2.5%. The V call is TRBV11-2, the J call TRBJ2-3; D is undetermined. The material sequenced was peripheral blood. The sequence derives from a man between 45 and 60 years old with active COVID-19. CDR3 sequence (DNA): TGTGCCAGCAGCTTATATTCAGATACGCAGTATTTT. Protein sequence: CASSLYSDTQYF.